This entry lists 13 T cell receptor beta chains sequenced from one sample in a study of T cell responses to AZD1222 COVID-19 vaccine. Data came from immunoSEQ multiplex PCR; TCRdb stores just in-frame clones and leaves some out. The sample includes around 90,000 clones, 90% to 95% seen only once; the top ten take around 5.2%. The source material was peripheral blood, sampled on day 0 of MenACWY control vaccination. The receptor source for this set is an adult in good health.

The chain carries TRBV5-6 and TRBJ2-7, with 8 bases identical to TRBD1. Germline trimming cut 7 bases from V and 2 bases from J; bases unmatched to any gene: 5. The germline V gene has CDR1 SGHDT and CDR2 YYEEEE. This CDR3 contains 13 residues. The CDR3, as DNA: TGTGCCAGCGGACTGACAGGGGCCTACGAGCAGTACTTC. Protein sequence: CASGLTGAYEQYF. Full variable domain (outside the CDR3, taken from reference TRBV5-6 and TRBJ2-7): DAGVTQSPTHLIKTRGQQVTLRCSPKSGHDTVSWYQQALGQGPQFIFQYYEEEERQRGNFPDRFSGHQFPNYSSELNVNALLLGDSALYLCASGLTGAYEQYFGPGTRLTVT.

The chain has TRBV2 and TRBJ2-1; TRBD2 matches at 10 bases. Germline assignment: CDR1 SNHLY and CDR2 FYNNEI. Trimming at V came to 6 bases and at J to 6 bases, leaving 2 bases not matched to a gene. The CDR3 spans 13 residues. In DNA form, the CDR3 reads TGTGCCAGCAGCAGCGGGAGGGGCAATGAGCAGTTCTTC. Translation: CASSSGRGNEQFF. Together with reference TRBV2 and TRBJ2-1, the CDR3 gives the full variable domain: EPEVTQTPSHQVTQMGQEVILRCVPISNHLYFYWYRQILGQKVEFLVSFYNNEISEKSEIFDDQFSVERPDGSNFTLKIRSTKLEDSAMYFCASSSGRGNEQFFGPGTRLTVL.

The chain uses TRBV4-1 and TRBJ1-3; TRBD1 is a possible D gene (6 bases). The V and J ends lost 0 bases and 0 bases respectively, with 18 bases between them. CDR3 size: 19 residues. Looked up from germline, CDR1 is MGHRA and CDR2 is YSYEKL. Here the CDR3 DNA reads TGCGCCAGCAGCCAAGATCCGGGGGGGGCACAGGGCTCTGGAAACACCATATATTTT. Amino acids: CASSQDPGGAQGSGNTIYF.

This chain links TRBV19 with TRBJ2-3; 10 nucleotides agree with TRBD1. In germline, CDR1 is LNHDA, CDR2 SQIVND (reference sequence). The CDR3 covers 20 residues. V lost 5 bases and J lost 3; bases outside the gene matches: 20. Here the CDR3 DNA reads TGTGCCAGTAGTCCCCCTTCCCGACAGGGGGCAGTTATAGGGACAGATACGCAGTATTTT. This sequence encodes CASSPPSRQGAVIGTDTQYF.

This clone was counted a single time. J is TRBJ1-3 and V is TRBV2; maybe TRBD1 (5 bases). Trimming left V 4 bases short and J 0 bases short, with 16 bases between. Germline V gene sequence: CDR1 SNHLY, CDR2 FYNNEI. The CDR3 runs to 17 residues. CDR3 coding DNA: TGTGCCAGCAGTGGGGGGAGTGGGGCTCTCTCTGGAAACACCATATATTTT. Translating it yields CASSGGSGALSGNTIYF.

V is TRBV20-1 and J is TRBJ1-2; D is ambiguous. The CDR3 spans 11 residues. V lost 6 bases and J 10 bases, leaving 15 bases between the germline ends. Germline values: CDR1 DFQATT, CDR2 SNEGSKA (reference sequence). CDR3 sequence reads: CSATAHRDYTF. The CDR3 nucleotides are TGCAGTGCGACCGCGCACCGGGACTACACCTTC.

V is TRBV7-8 and J is TRBJ2-1; D call uncertain. V lost 5 bases and J 14 bases, leaving 31 bases between the germline ends. CDR3 length equals 17 residues. CDR1 SGHVS and CDR2 FQNEAQ come from the germline V gene. CDR3 residues: CASSPRALGSSMGREFF. DNA for the CDR3: TGTGCCAGCAGCCCAAGGGCGCTCGGCAGCAGTATGGGCCGCGAGTTCTTC.

The J gene is TRBJ1-6, the V gene TRBV19; no reliable D call. V lost 6 bases to trimming and J lost 0 bases, with 12 bases between them. The CDR3 spans 16 residues. Looked up from germline, CDR1 is LNHDA and CDR2 is SQIVND (reference sequence). CDR3: CASRPTASSYNSPLHF. CDR3 DNA sequence: TGTGCCAGTAGACCGACGGCAAGCTCCTATAATTCACCCCTCCACTTT.

The CDR3: CASTITALAGDTGELFF. CDR3 bases: TGTGCCAGTACCATCACGGCACTAGCGGGGGACACCGGGGAGCTGTTTTTT. The gene calls are TRBV19 and TRBJ2-2, with 11 bases lining up with TRBD2. The CDR3 is 17 amino acids. Unmatched junction bases numbered 10, after V lost 7 bases and J lost 3 bases. The germline V gene has CDR1 LNHDA and CDR2 SQIVND (reference sequence).

The J gene is TRBJ2-7, the V gene TRBV7-2; 13 bases match TRBD2. This CDR3 has 15 amino acids. From germline, CDR1 is SGHTA and CDR2 FQGNSA. J lost 6 bases, V lost 6 bases, and 8 bases had no gene match. The CDR3 loop reads CASSRTSGGAFEQYF. The CDR3 DNA is TGTGCCAGCAGTCGCACTAGCGGGGGGGCGTTCGAGCAGTACTTC.

The CDR3 loop is CASSWGSSADTQYF. The DNA of the CDR3 is TGTGCCAGCAGTTGGGGTTCTAGCGCAGATACGCAGTATTTT. The genes are TRBV5-4 and TRBJ2-3; D may be TRBD2 (6 bases). Germline V gives CDR1 SGHNT, CDR2 YYREEE (reference sequence). V was cut by 5 bases and J by 4 bases, with 14 bases left in between. The CDR3 is 14 amino acids.

The V gene is TRBV5-6, the J gene TRBJ1-1; D is undetermined. V gave up 1 base and J gave up 11 bases, with 15 bases separating them. The CDR3 length is 13 residues. Germline V CDR1 and CDR2: SGHDT, YYEEEE. In DNA form, the CDR3 reads TGTGCCAGCAGCTTGTTTTCGGCGGCTGGGGCTTTCTTT. It encodes CASSLFSAAGAFF.

The chain couples TRBV29-1 to TRBJ1-1, with 12 bases that match TRBD1. Trimming removed 5 bases from V and 2 bases from J; junction bases left unmatched: 12. CDR1 and CDR2 (germline): SQVTM, ANQGSEA. The CDR3 totals 17 residues. CDR3 nucleotide sequence: TGCAGCGTTATGGGACAGGGGGCTTCTCCTCCAAACACTGAAGCTTTCTTT. It translates to CSVMGQGASPPNTEAFF.